This TCR beta chain was recorded in a study of T-cell reconstitution after alpha-beta-depleted transplantation in children. Study-wide results and limits: Some patients owed their high day-60 TCRbeta diversity to surviving recipient T cells and thymic progenitors. At the one-year point after transplant, T-cell counts and TCRbeta diversity were found to come mostly from T cells that had been newly produced.

This sample's TCRbeta library carried unique molecular identifier barcodes. TCRdb reprocessed the PCR reads via MiXCR and lists one record per CDR3 protein. Found here are around 490,000 distinct CDR3 sequences, approximately 10% of them singletons; the top ten hold 12% to 15%. This clonotype was seen a few times. Antigen specificity is unknown. Germline CDR1 reads SQVTM; CDR2 reads ANQGSEA. CDR3 size: 15 residues. V dropped 6 bases and J dropped 11; count of bases not matched to a gene: 10. This specimen was PBMCs, mostly from graft donor cells, taken 180 days after TCRalphabeta/CD19-depleted stem cell transplant. The J gene is TRBJ2-1, the V gene TRBV29-1, with 16 bases identical to TRBD2. The TCR sequence derives from a female patient aged 2-15 years who had a stem cell transplant for aplastic anemia, so the T cells may come from the graft donor. The CDR3 loop is CSVSVGLAGGPKQFF. CDR3 in DNA: TGCAGCGTCTCCGTGGGACTAGCGGGAGGGCCGAAGCAGTTCTTC.